Following are 2 T cell receptor beta chains from one sample sequenced in a study of T-cell memory formation after mild COVID-19. TCRdb fed the 5' RACE reads into MiXCR, producing one record per CDR3 protein. The profile shows about 410,000 distinct CDR3 sequences, 20% to 30% of them singletons. The specimen sequenced was PBMCs or a T cell subset sorted from them (not recorded which). These receptors all come from an adult woman who had mild COVID-19 (a few samples of this study predate the infection). Cell type and time point are not known.

The genes are TRBV21-1 and TRBJ2-7; TRBD1, the table's D call, was not compared with the DNA. TRBV21-1 is deemed a pseudogene. The CDR3 runs to 15 residues. The CDR3 DNA sequence: TGTGCCAGCAGCAAACCGGGACAGGGGGTTAACGAGCAGTACTTC. Residues: CASSKPGQGVNEQYF.

V and J are TRBV4-2 and TRBJ2-3, with D perhaps being TRBD1 or TRBD2 (5 bases each). The CDR3 runs to 15 residues. With 3 bases removed from V and 2 bases from J, the gap between germline ends came to 12 bases. CDR1 LGHNA and CDR2 YNFKEQ come from the germline V gene. CDR3 bases: TGTGCCAGCAGCCAGGGTGGGGGTGACACAGATACGCAGTATTTT. Translated: CASSQGGGDTDTQYF.